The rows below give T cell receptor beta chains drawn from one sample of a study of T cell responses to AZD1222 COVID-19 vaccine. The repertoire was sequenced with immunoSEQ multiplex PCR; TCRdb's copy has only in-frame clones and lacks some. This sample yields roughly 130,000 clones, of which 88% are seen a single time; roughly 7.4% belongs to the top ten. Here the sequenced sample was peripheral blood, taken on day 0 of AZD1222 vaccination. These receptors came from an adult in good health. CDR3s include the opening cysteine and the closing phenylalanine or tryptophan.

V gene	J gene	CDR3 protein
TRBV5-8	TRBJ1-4	CASSAKVDEKLFF
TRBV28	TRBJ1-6	CASSYRGGGNSPLHF
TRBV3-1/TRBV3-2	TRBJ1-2	CASSQDREGYGYTF
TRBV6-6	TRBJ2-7	CASSGLSEQYF
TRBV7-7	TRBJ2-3	CASSLGLANTDTQYF
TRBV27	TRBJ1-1	CASSLVSAMGQNTEAFF
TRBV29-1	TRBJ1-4	CSASGTVNEKLFF
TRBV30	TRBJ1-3	CAWYDRYGSGNTIYF
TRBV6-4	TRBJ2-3	CASSVEGGPTDTQYF
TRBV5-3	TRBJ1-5	CARSLTDQPQHF
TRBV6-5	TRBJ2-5	CASWTYTVVGTQYF
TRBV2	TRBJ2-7	CASKPGTASYEQYF
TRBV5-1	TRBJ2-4	CASSAQNIQYF
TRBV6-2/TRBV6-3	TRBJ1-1	CASSLTKNTEAFF
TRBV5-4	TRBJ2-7	CASSYKAGAGGGEQYF
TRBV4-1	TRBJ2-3	CASSPGTGYTQYF
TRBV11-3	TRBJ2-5	CASRKKGQETQYF
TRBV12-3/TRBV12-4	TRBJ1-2	CASKPPATYGYTF
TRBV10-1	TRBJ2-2	CASSDLLSGELFF
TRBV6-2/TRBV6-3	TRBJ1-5	CASSYSYQPQHF
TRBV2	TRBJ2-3	CASRTLKTYTQYF
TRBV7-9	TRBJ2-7	CASSLVAGEFYEQYF
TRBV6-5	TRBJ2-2	CASRSPGELFF
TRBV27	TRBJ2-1	CASSSPALAGGPREQFF
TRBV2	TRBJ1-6	CASSEALGSPLHF
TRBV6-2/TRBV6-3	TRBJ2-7	CASTPGDRWSYEQYF
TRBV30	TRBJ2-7	CAWSRGYEQYF
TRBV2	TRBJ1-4	CASSQSQGAGEKLFF
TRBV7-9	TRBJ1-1	CASSLEVGKNTEAFF
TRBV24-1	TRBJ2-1	CATGQGGSYNEQFF
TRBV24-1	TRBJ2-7	CATSDLPRSYEQYF
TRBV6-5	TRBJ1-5	CASNRTRFRNQPQHF
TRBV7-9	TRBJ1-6	CASSLMGQGYNSPLHF
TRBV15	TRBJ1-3	CAAGQGGGNTIYF
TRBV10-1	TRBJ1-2	CASSRDRDYGYTF
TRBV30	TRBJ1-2	CAWNRVGYTF
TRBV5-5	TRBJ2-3	CASSLLGQYTDTQYF
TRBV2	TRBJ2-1	CASSERGLPEQFF
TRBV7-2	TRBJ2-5	CASSLGGVETQYF
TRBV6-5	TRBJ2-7	CASSQQGTTYEQYF
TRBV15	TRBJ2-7	CATSRDSAEQYF
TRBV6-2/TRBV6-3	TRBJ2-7	CASSYRGGFYEQYF
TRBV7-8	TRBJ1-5	CASSPETGGVSQPQHF
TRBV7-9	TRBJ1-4	CASSSYRATNEKLFF
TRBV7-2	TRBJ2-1	CASSIQGGAYNEQFF
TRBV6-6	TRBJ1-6	CASETGTGNSPLHF
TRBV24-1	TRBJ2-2	CATSDGGLAGNTGELFF
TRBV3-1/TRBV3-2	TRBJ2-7	CASSQTASYEQYF
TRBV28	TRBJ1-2	CASSFRRGDGYTF
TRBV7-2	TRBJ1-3	CASSPTVHSGNTIYF
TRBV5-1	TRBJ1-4	CASRGGQREEKLFF
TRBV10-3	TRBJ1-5	CAISDGGPNQPQHF
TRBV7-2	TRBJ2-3	CASSLVESSGTDTQYF
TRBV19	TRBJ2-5	CASSELQGQETQYF
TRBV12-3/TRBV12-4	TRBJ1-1	CASTTLGTEAFF